This T cell receptor beta chain appears in the sequencing data of a study of naive and memory T cell subsets. General study results and limits: Naive repertoires, especially CD8, held a few larger clonotypes, possibly memory cells re-expressing CD45RA.

The CDR3 is 15 residues long. Germline CDR1 reads MNHNY; CDR2 reads SVGAGI (reference sequence). Unmatched junction bases numbered 10, after V lost 6 bases and J lost 4 bases. An equimolar mix of two oligonucleotides served as the beta constant-region primer for TRBC1 and TRBC2. Four rounds of PCR amplified the ligated cDNA using nested alpha and beta constant-region primers plus SP2. In TCRdb, the UMI-ligation and nested PCR reads were re-called with MiXCR into one record per CDR3 protein. Here the sample spans roughly 140,000 distinct CDR3 sequences, approximately 20% being singletons. Only a few counts were recorded for this clonotype. Its antigen is unknown.

The TCR was taken from a human donor in good health. What was sequenced was naive CD8+ T cells from blood. The chain couples TRBV6-6 to TRBJ2-3; TRBD1 aligns across 7 bases. The DNA of the CDR3 is TGTGCCAGCAGAGCCGGGACAGTCGTTGCAGATACGCAGTATTTT. Translated, it gives CASRAGTVVADTQYF.